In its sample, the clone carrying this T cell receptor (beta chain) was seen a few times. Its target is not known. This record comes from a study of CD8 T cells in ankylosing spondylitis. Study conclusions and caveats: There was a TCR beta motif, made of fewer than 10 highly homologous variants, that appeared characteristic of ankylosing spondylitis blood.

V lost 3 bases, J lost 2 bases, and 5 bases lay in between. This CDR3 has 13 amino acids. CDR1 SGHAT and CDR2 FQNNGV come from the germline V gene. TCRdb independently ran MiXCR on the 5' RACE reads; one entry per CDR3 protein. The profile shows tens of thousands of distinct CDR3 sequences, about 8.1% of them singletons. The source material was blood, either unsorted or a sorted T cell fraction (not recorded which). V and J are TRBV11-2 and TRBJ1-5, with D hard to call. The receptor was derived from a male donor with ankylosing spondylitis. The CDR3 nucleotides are TGTGCCAGCAGCTTTGAGCGCAATCAGCCCCAGCATTTT. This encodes CASSFERNQPQHF. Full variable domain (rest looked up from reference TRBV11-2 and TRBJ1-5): EAGVAQSPRYKIIEKRQSVAFWCNPISGHATLYWYQQILGQGPKLLIQFQNNGVVDDSQLPKDRFSAERLKGVDSTLKIQPAKLEDSAVYLCASSFERNQPQHFGDGTRLSIL.